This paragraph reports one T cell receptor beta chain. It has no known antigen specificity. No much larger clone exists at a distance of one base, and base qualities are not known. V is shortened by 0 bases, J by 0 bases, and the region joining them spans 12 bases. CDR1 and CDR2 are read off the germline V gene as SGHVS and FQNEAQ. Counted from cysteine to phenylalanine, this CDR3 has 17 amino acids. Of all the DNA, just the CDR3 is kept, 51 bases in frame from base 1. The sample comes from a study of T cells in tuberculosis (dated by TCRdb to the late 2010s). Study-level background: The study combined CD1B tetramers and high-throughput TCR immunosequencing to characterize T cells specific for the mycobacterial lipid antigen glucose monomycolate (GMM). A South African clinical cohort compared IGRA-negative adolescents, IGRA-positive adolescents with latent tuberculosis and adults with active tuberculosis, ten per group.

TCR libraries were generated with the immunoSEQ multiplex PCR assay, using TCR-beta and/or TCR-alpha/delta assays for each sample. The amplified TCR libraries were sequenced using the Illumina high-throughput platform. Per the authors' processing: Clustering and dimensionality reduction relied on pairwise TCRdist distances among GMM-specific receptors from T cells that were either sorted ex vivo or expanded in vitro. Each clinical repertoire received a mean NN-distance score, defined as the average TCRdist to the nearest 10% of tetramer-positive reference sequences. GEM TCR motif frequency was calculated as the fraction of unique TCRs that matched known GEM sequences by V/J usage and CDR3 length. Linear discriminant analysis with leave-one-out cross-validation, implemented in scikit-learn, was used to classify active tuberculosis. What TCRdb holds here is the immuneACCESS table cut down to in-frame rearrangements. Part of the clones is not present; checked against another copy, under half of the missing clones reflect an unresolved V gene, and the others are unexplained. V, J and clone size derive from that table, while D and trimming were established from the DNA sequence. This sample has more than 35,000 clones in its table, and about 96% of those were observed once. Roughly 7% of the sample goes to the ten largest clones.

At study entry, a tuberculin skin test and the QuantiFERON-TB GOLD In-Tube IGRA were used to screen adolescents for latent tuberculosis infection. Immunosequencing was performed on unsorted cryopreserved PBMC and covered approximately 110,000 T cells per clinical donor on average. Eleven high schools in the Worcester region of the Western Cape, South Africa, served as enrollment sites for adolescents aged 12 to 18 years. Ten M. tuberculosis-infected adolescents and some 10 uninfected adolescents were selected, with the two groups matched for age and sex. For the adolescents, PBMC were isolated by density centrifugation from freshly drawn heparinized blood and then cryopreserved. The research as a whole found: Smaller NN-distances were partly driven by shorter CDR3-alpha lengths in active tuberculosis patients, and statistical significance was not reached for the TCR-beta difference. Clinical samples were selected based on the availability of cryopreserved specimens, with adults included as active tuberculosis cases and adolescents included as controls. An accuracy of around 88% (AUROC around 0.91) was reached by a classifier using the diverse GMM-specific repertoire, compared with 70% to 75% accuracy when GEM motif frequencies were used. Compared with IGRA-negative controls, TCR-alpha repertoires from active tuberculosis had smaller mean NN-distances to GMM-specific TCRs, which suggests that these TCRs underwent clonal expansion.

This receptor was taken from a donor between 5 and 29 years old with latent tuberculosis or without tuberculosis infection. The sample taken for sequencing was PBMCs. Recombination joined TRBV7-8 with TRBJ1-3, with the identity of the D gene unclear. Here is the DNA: TGTGCCAGCAGCTTAGCGTTTTTGGGGAGCTCTGGAAACACCATATATTTT. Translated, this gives CASSLAFLGSSGNTIYF.